The clone carrying this T cell receptor (beta chain) was picked up one time. The data originate from a study of OX40 agonist ivuxolimab in advanced cancers. Deletions cut 2 bases from V and 5 bases from J, with 13 bases between. The CDR3 is 14 amino acids. CDR1 KGHSH and CDR2 LQKENI come from the germline V gene. This table comes from immunoSEQ multiplex PCR, and its TCRdb copy is limited to in-frame clones, with some not included. The sample carries approximately 58,000 clones, approximately 90% recorded once. Sequenced here: CD4+ or CD8+ T cells sorted from blood, sampled in a trial of the OX40 agonist ivuxolimab. This chain joins TRBV18 and TRBJ2-7; D possibly corresponds to TRBD2 (5 bases). This sequence originates from an adult with an advanced solid tumor such as melanoma, head and neck, liver or kidney cancer. The CDR3 nucleotides are TGTGCCAGCTCACCAGCGGGCAGAGGAGACGAGCAGTACTTC. It specifies CASSPAGRGDEQYF.